This TCR beta chain originates from a study of T cell repertoires in cytomegalovirus infection. Study-level results: In two of eight donors, the top clonotype was HLA-C-restricted CMV-specific.

This clonotype was detected a few times. Its antigen is as yet unknown. Trimming cost V 2 bases and J 4 bases; bases outside gene matches: 5. The germline V gene has CDR1 DFQATT and CDR2 SNEGSKA (reference sequence). This CDR3 has 14 amino acids. In TCRdb, the reads were re-called with MiXCR into one record per CDR3 protein. The sample yields around 530,000 distinct CDR3 sequences, about 25% seen once. The receptor comes from a human donor in good health (CMV status not recorded). Some clones in this sample may be carry-over from other donors' samples. The sequenced material came from PBMCs. The chain is built from TRBV20-1 and TRBJ2-1; 7 nucleotides match TRBD2. CDR3 coding DNA: TGCAGTGCTAGACCGCTAGCGGAGTACAATGAGCAGTTCTTC. Amino acid sequence: CSARPLAEYNEQFF.